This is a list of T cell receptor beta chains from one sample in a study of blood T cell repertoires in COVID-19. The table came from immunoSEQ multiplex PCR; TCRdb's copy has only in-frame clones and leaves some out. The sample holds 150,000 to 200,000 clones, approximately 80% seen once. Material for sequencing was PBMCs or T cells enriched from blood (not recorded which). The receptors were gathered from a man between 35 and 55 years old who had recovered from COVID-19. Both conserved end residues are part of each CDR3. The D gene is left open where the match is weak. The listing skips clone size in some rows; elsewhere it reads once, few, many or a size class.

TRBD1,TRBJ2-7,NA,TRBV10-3,CAISDQDRPYEQYF,TGTGCCATCAGTGATCAGGACAGGCCCTACGAGCAGTACTTC
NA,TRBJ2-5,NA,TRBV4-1,CASSQGPRQLPGDQYF,TGCGCCAGCAGCCAAGGTCCTCGTCAGCTCCCAGGGGACCAGTACTTC
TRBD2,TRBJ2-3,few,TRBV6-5,CASSPLAGGKDTQYF,TGTGCCAGCAGTCCCCTAGCGGGGGGAAAAGATACGCAGTATTTT
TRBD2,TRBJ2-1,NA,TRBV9,CASSTSGGTYNEQFF,TGTGCCAGCAGCACGAGCGGGGGGACATACAATGAGCAGTTCTTC
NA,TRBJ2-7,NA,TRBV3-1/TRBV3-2,CASSQLGGVGYEQYF,TGTGCCAGCAGCCAACTAGGGGGAGTGGGCTACGAGCAGTACTTC
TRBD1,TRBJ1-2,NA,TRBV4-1,CASSQGGTGANYGYTF,TGCGCCAGCAGCCAAGGCGGAACAGGGGCTAACTATGGCTACACCTTC
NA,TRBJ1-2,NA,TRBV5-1,CASSSLTGSNYGYTF,TGCGCCAGCAGCTCACTAACAGGGTCTAACTATGGCTACACCTTC
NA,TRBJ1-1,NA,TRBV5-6,CASSPSWGGNTEAFF,TGTGCCAGCAGCCCCAGTTGGGGGGGGAACACTGAAGCTTTCTTT
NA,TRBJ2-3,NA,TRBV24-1,CATSDLGDRSTTDTQYF,TGTGCCACCAGTGATTTGGGAGACAGGTCCACCACAGATACGCAGTATTTT
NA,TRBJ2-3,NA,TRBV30,CAWRRRGSTDTQYF,TGTGCCTGGAGACGGAGGGGTTCCACAGATACGCAGTATTTT
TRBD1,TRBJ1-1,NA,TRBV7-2,CASSLALLGQGKAFF,TGTGCCAGCAGCTTAGCGCTCTTAGGACAGGGGAAAGCTTTCTTT
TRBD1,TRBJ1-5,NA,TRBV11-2,CASSLGDRQPQHF,TGTGCCAGCAGCTTAGGGGACAGGCAGCCCCAGCATTTT
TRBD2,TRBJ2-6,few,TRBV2,CASTLAGSGANVLTF,TGTGCCAGCACACTAGCGGGCTCTGGGGCCAACGTCCTGACTTTC